Listed below are T cell receptor beta chains from one sample, sequenced in a study of blood T cell repertoires in COVID-19. The protocol was immunoSEQ multiplex PCR, while the TCRdb copy is restricted to in-frame clones and leaves out a portion. Found here are some 150,000 clones, 80% to 90% of them singletons; the top ten hold around 3.3%. The material sequenced was peripheral blood. Receptors originate from a man aged 65 to 85 with acute or convalescent COVID-19. Both conserved end residues are part of each CDR3. The D gene is left open where the match is weak. Clone size is stated in some rows and not others, as once, few, many or a class when expanded.

J gene: TRBJ2-7
clone size: -
V gene: TRBV4-3
D gene: -
CDR3 protein: CASSQDDGAGKVQYF
CDR3 DNA: TGCGCCAGCAGCCAAGACGACGGGGCGGGGAAGGTGCAGTACTTC

J gene: TRBJ2-7
clone size: -
V gene: TRBV4-2
D gene: -
CDR3 protein: CASSQAGRNEQYF
CDR3 DNA: TGTGCCAGCAGCCAAGCAGGTCGGAACGAGCAGTACTTC

J gene: TRBJ1-2
clone size: -
V gene: TRBV19
D gene: -
CDR3 protein: CASSRTAANYGYTF
CDR3 DNA: TGTGCCAGTAGTAGGACAGCAGCTAACTATGGCTACACCTTC

J gene: TRBJ2-5
clone size: -
V gene: TRBV5-6
D gene: -
CDR3 protein: CASSIEVAPHGSTQYF
CDR3 DNA: TGTGCCAGCAGCATTGAGGTAGCCCCCCATGGGTCGACCCAGTACTTC

J gene: TRBJ2-7
clone size: -
V gene: TRBV7-2
D gene: TRBD2
CDR3 protein: CASSSEAGARYEQYF
CDR3 DNA: TGTGCCAGCAGCTCAGAAGCGGGAGCTAGGTACGAGCAGTACTTC

J gene: TRBJ1-3
clone size: -
V gene: TRBV7-2
D gene: -
CDR3 protein: CASSLAGTTPGNTIYF
CDR3 DNA: TGTGCCAGCAGCTTAGCGGGGACTACCCCTGGAAACACCATATATTTT

J gene: TRBJ2-1
clone size: -
V gene: TRBV28
D gene: TRBD2
CDR3 protein: CASSRGLAGNNEQFF
CDR3 DNA: TGTGCCAGCAGTCGTGGACTAGCGGGTAACAATGAGCAGTTCTTC

J gene: TRBJ2-5
clone size: -
V gene: TRBV7-7
D gene: TRBD2
CDR3 protein: CASSPGLAGGETQYF
CDR3 DNA: TGTGCTAGCAGCCCGGGACTAGCGGGAGGAGAGACCCAGTACTTC

J gene: TRBJ1-5
clone size: once
V gene: TRBV30
D gene: TRBD1
CDR3 protein: CAWSPRQGLFGNQPQHF
CDR3 DNA: TGTGCCTGGAGTCCCCGACAGGGCCTATTCGGCAATCAGCCCCAGCATTTT

J gene: TRBJ2-1
clone size: -
V gene: TRBV3-1/TRBV3-2
D gene: TRBD2
CDR3 protein: CASSQDETSGRESSYNEQFF
CDR3 DNA: TGTGCCAGCAGCCAAGATGAGACTAGCGGGAGGGAGAGCTCCTACAATGAGCAGTTCTTC

J gene: TRBJ1-1
clone size: -
V gene: TRBV28
D gene: -
CDR3 protein: CASSSQTAGRDEAFF
CDR3 DNA: TGTGCCAGCAGTTCCCAGACCGCAGGGAGGGATGAAGCTTTCTTT

J gene: TRBJ1-5
clone size: once
V gene: TRBV28
D gene: TRBD1
CDR3 protein: CASHNDRDNQPQHF
CDR3 DNA: TGTGCCAGCCATAACGACAGGGATAATCAGCCCCAGCATTTT

J gene: TRBJ1-6
clone size: -
V gene: TRBV5-5
D gene: -
CDR3 protein: CASLGGSANSPLHF
CDR3 DNA: TGTGCCAGCCTTGGGGGCAGCGCTAATTCACCCCTCCACTTT

J gene: TRBJ2-3
clone size: -
V gene: TRBV5-4
D gene: TRBD2
CDR3 protein: CASSLGVAGGSTDTQYF
CDR3 DNA: TGTGCCAGCAGCTTGGGTGTAGCGGGAGGGTCCACAGATACGCAGTATTTT

J gene: TRBJ2-5
clone size: -
V gene: TRBV13
D gene: TRBD2
CDR3 protein: CASSVTQGGQETQYF
CDR3 DNA: TGTGCCAGCAGCGTCACGCAGGGAGGGCAAGAGACCCAGTACTTC

J gene: TRBJ2-1
clone size: few
V gene: TRBV4-1
D gene: TRBD1
CDR3 protein: CASSQERQGARNEQFF
CDR3 DNA: TGCGCCAGCAGCCAAGAGCGGCAGGGGGCCCGCAATGAGCAGTTCTTC

J gene: TRBJ2-3
clone size: once
V gene: TRBV11-2
D gene: TRBD2
CDR3 protein: CASSLDRASGTRTDTQYF
CDR3 DNA: TGTGCCAGCAGCTTAGATCGGGCTAGCGGGACCCGCACAGATACGCAGTATTTT

J gene: TRBJ2-1
clone size: -
V gene: TRBV6-2/TRBV6-3
D gene: -
CDR3 protein: CASSVLAKPYEQFF
CDR3 DNA: TGTGCCAGCAGTGTATTAGCTAAGCCGTATGAGCAGTTCTTC

J gene: TRBJ2-4
clone size: -
V gene: TRBV28
D gene: TRBD1
CDR3 protein: CASSLVQGGKNIQYF
CDR3 DNA: TGTGCCAGCAGTTTAGTACAGGGGGGTAAAAACATTCAGTACTTC

J gene: TRBJ2-1
clone size: -
V gene: TRBV11-2
D gene: -
CDR3 protein: CASSLATGEQFF
CDR3 DNA: TGTGCCAGCAGCTTAGCGACGGGTGAGCAGTTCTTC

J gene: TRBJ2-2
clone size: -
V gene: TRBV6-6
D gene: -
CDR3 protein: CASTGGYGTGELFF
CDR3 DNA: TGTGCCAGCACTGGCGGATACGGAACCGGGGAGCTGTTTTTT

J gene: TRBJ2-7
clone size: -
V gene: TRBV3-1/TRBV3-2
D gene: -
CDR3 protein: CASSQAEGYEQYF
CDR3 DNA: TGTGCCAGCAGCCAGGCCGAGGGTTACGAGCAGTACTTC

J gene: TRBJ1-1
clone size: -
V gene: TRBV10-3
D gene: TRBD1
CDR3 protein: CAVRQGAENTEAFF
CDR3 DNA: TGTGCCGTGCGACAGGGGGCTGAGAACACTGAAGCTTTCTTT

J gene: TRBJ2-4
clone size: -
V gene: TRBV9
D gene: TRBD1
CDR3 protein: CASSAAPGQGAAKNIQYF
CDR3 DNA: TGTGCCAGCAGCGCAGCCCCGGGACAGGGGGCAGCCAAAAACATTCAGTACTTC

J gene: TRBJ1-5
clone size: -
V gene: TRBV4-1
D gene: -
CDR3 protein: CASSQGATGEPQPQHF
CDR3 DNA: TGCGCCAGCAGCCAAGGAGCTACCGGGGAACCCCAGCCCCAGCATTTT

J gene: TRBJ2-1
clone size: -
V gene: TRBV5-1
D gene: TRBD2
CDR3 protein: CASSLEGGLAVNNEQFF
CDR3 DNA: TGCGCCAGCAGCTTGGAAGGCGGACTAGCGGTTAACAATGAGCAGTTCTTC

J gene: TRBJ2-1
clone size: -
V gene: TRBV7-9
D gene: -
CDR3 protein: CASSLARTGRVNEQFF
CDR3 DNA: TGTGCCAGCAGCTTAGCCCGGACAGGGAGGGTTAATGAGCAGTTCTTC

J gene: TRBJ1-4
clone size: -
V gene: TRBV6-1
D gene: TRBD1
CDR3 protein: CASRSGTGKKKLFF
CDR3 DNA: TGTGCCAGCAGGTCCGGGACAGGGAAGAAAAAACTGTTTTTT

J gene: TRBJ1-1
clone size: once
V gene: TRBV11-3
D gene: -
CDR3 protein: CASSLSAGGQTEAFF
CDR3 DNA: TGTGCCAGCAGCTTAAGCGCGGGGGGGCAGACTGAAGCTTTCTTT

J gene: TRBJ1-1
clone size: -
V gene: TRBV19
D gene: TRBD1
CDR3 protein: CASSIGGQGAEAFF
CDR3 DNA: TGTGCCAGTAGTATAGGAGGACAGGGGGCTGAAGCTTTCTTT

J gene: TRBJ2-3
clone size: -
V gene: TRBV3-1/TRBV3-2
D gene: -
CDR3 protein: CASSQVEDTQYF
CDR3 DNA: TGTGCCAGCAGCCAAGTAGAAGATACGCAGTATTTT

J gene: TRBJ2-7
clone size: -
V gene: TRBV28
D gene: -
CDR3 protein: CASSGSVRHPLEQYF
CDR3 DNA: TGTGCCAGCAGTGGCTCGGTACGACACCCCTTGGAGCAGTACTTC

J gene: TRBJ2-1
clone size: -
V gene: TRBV6-4
D gene: TRBD2
CDR3 protein: CASSAGGAPPLNEQFF
CDR3 DNA: TGTGCCAGCAGCGCGGGGGGGGCGCCCCCGTTGAATGAGCAGTTCTTC

J gene: TRBJ2-1
clone size: -
V gene: TRBV24-1
D gene: TRBD2
CDR3 protein: CATSVSTSGFWNEQFF
CDR3 DNA: TGTGCCACCAGTGTGTCGACTAGCGGGTTCTGGAATGAGCAGTTCTTC

J gene: TRBJ2-1
clone size: -
V gene: TRBV6-5
D gene: TRBD1
CDR3 protein: CASSYTGGSYNEQFF
CDR3 DNA: TGTGCCAGCAGTTACACAGGGGGCTCCTACAATGAGCAGTTCTTC

J gene: TRBJ2-1
clone size: -
V gene: TRBV29-1
D gene: -
CDR3 protein: CSVGHGNEQFF
CDR3 DNA: TGCAGCGTTGGGCACGGGAATGAGCAGTTCTTC

J gene: TRBJ2-1
clone size: -
V gene: TRBV11-1
D gene: TRBD2
CDR3 protein: CASSSSGRALNEQFF
CDR3 DNA: TGTGCCAGCAGCTCTAGCGGGAGGGCCCTTAATGAGCAGTTCTTC

J gene: TRBJ2-5
clone size: -
V gene: TRBV5-1
D gene: -
CDR3 protein: CASSFQGEEYF
CDR3 DNA: TGCGCCAGCAGCTTCCAGGGGGAGGAGTACTTC

J gene: TRBJ2-7
clone size: many
V gene: TRBV6-2/TRBV6-3
D gene: TRBD2
CDR3 protein: CASSDRRLAGEGEQYF
CDR3 DNA: TGTGCCAGCAGCGACCGTAGACTAGCGGGAGAGGGAGAGCAGTACTTC

J gene: TRBJ2-7
clone size: -
V gene: TRBV20-1
D gene: -
CDR3 protein: CSARAIYEQYF
CDR3 DNA: TGCAGTGCTAGAGCTATTTACGAGCAGTACTTC

J gene: TRBJ1-1
clone size: -
V gene: TRBV3-1/TRBV3-2
D gene: -
CDR3 protein: CASSQSGNTEAFF
CDR3 DNA: TGTGCCAGCAGCCAGTCGGGGAACACTGAAGCTTTCTTT

J gene: TRBJ2-1
clone size: few
V gene: TRBV19
D gene: TRBD2
CDR3 protein: CASSTGRSQIEQFF
CDR3 DNA: TGTGCCAGTAGTACCGGGAGGTCGCAGATTGAGCAGTTCTTC

J gene: TRBJ1-3
clone size: -
V gene: TRBV19
D gene: -
CDR3 protein: CASSLYENTIYF
CDR3 DNA: TGTGCCAGTAGCCTATACGAAAACACCATATATTTT

J gene: TRBJ2-5
clone size: -
V gene: TRBV3-1/TRBV3-2
D gene: TRBD2
CDR3 protein: CASSPWTSGSSEETQYF
CDR3 DNA: TGTGCCAGCAGCCCTTGGACTAGCGGGAGCAGTGAAGAGACCCAGTACTTC

J gene: TRBJ2-1
clone size: once
V gene: TRBV11-2
D gene: TRBD2
CDR3 protein: CASSRHSGRGTYNEQFF
CDR3 DNA: TGTGCCAGCAGCCGGCATAGCGGGAGAGGAACCTACAATGAGCAGTTCTTC

J gene: TRBJ1-2
clone size: once
V gene: TRBV5-1
D gene: TRBD1
CDR3 protein: CASSDTGGYGYTF
CDR3 DNA: TGCGCCAGCAGCGATACAGGGGGCTATGGCTACACCTTC

J gene: TRBJ1-4
clone size: -
V gene: TRBV11-1
D gene: TRBD1
CDR3 protein: CASSLRQGSTNEKLFF
CDR3 DNA: TGTGCCAGCAGCCTCCGACAGGGATCCACTAATGAAAAACTGTTTTTT

J gene: TRBJ2-5
clone size: -
V gene: TRBV3-1/TRBV3-2
D gene: -
CDR3 protein: CASSRGPPGLQETQYF
CDR3 DNA: TGTGCCAGCAGCCGGGGGCCCCCAGGGCTCCAAGAGACCCAGTACTTC

J gene: TRBJ2-1
clone size: -
V gene: TRBV7-2
D gene: -
CDR3 protein: CASSLAHGGEQFF
CDR3 DNA: TGTGCCAGCAGCTTAGCTCACGGGGGTGAGCAGTTCTTC

J gene: TRBJ2-7
clone size: -
V gene: TRBV28
D gene: -
CDR3 protein: CASSTQRQGSYEQYF
CDR3 DNA: TGTGCCAGCAGTACGCAACGCCAGGGATCCTACGAGCAGTACTTC

J gene: TRBJ1-1
clone size: -
V gene: TRBV3-1/TRBV3-2
D gene: -
CDR3 protein: CASSQVGQGLGATEAFF
CDR3 DNA: TGTGCCAGCAGCCAGGTGGGCCAGGGGCTGGGGGCCACTGAAGCTTTCTTT

J gene: TRBJ2-1
clone size: -
V gene: TRBV5-1
D gene: -
CDR3 protein: CASSLAPGKDNEQFF
CDR3 DNA: TGCGCCAGCAGCTTGGCCCCGGGAAAGGACAATGAGCAGTTCTTC

J gene: TRBJ1-5
clone size: -
V gene: TRBV24-1
D gene: TRBD1
CDR3 protein: CATSDAGTGLYSNQPQHF
CDR3 DNA: TGTGCCACCAGTGATGCCGGGACAGGCCTTTATAGCAATCAGCCCCAGCATTTT

J gene: TRBJ2-1
clone size: -
V gene: TRBV7-6
D gene: -
CDR3 protein: CASSSTGVYNEQFF
CDR3 DNA: TGTGCCAGCAGCTCCACGGGAGTCTACAATGAGCAGTTCTTC

J gene: TRBJ1-1
clone size: -
V gene: TRBV11-1
D gene: -
CDR3 protein: CASSTGGDTEAFF
CDR3 DNA: TGTGCCAGCAGCACCGGAGGGGACACTGAAGCTTTCTTT